These 9 T cell receptor beta chains originate from one sample sequenced in a study of CD8 T cells in Susac syndrome. RNA in amounts of roughly 0.5 to 1 ug was reverse transcribed with random hexamers. TCRdb reprocessed the immunoSEQ multiplex PCR reads with MiXCR, giving one entry per CDR3 protein. Among 80,000 to 95,000 distinct CDR3 sequences listed, approximately 95% were seen once. The specimen was CD8+ T cells from PBMCs. These receptors were obtained from a human donor with Susac syndrome.

This chain connects TRBV5-6 to TRBJ2-5; D might be TRBD1 (6 bases). The V gene lost 4 bases and the J gene lost 6 bases, with 10 bases spanning the gap. The CDR3 spans 12 residues. CDR1 and CDR2 (germline): SGHDT, YYEEEE. The CDR3: CASSGGRQTQYF. The CDR3 coding sequence is TGTGCCAGCAGCGGGGGCCGCCAGACCCAGTACTTC.

This chain uses TRBV7-8 with TRBJ1-2, with D maybe TRBD1 (5 bases). CDR1 is SGHVS, CDR2 FQNEAQ, per germline. V was shortened by 1 base and J by 4 bases, with 13 bases between the two germline ends. The CDR3 length is 15 residues. The CDR3: CASSLGTLGVYGYTF. The CDR3 DNA is TGTGCCAGCAGCTTAGGGACCTTAGGGGTCTATGGCTACACCTTC.

The chain uses TRBV19 and TRBJ2-7; possibly TRBD1 for D (6 bases). V was pared by 1 base and J by 2 bases, with 9 bases between. Germline CDR1 reads LNHDA; CDR2 reads SQIVND (reference sequence). The CDR3 covers 14 residues. CDR3 sequence reads: CASSIGRDTYEQYF. CDR3 DNA sequence: TGTGCCAGTAGTATAGGCCGGGACACCTACGAGCAGTACTTC. Together with reference TRBV19 and TRBJ2-7, the CDR3 gives the full variable domain: DGGITQSPKYLFRKEGQNVTLSCEQNLNHDAMYWYRQDPGQGLRLIYYSQIVNDFQKGDIAEGYSVSREKKESFPLTVTSAQKNPTAFYLCASSIGRDTYEQYFGPGTRLTVT.

This chain links TRBV13 with TRBJ1-2, with 7 bases lining up with TRBD1. CDR3 length: 15 amino acids. J gave up 6 bases and V 4 bases, and 11 bases lay outside the gene matches. Germline V gene lookup returns CDR1 PRHDT and CDR2 FYEKMQ (reference sequence). Written as DNA, the CDR3 is TGTGCCAGCAGCTATCAACTAGACAGGGATAATGGCTACACCTTC. As protein: CASSYQLDRDNGYTF. Full variable domain (missing parts from reference TRBV13 and TRBJ1-2): AAGVIQSPRHLIKEKRETATLKCYPIPRHDTVYWYQQGPGQDPQFLISFYEKMQSDKGSIPDRFSAQQFSDYHSELNMSSLELGDSALYFCASSYQLDRDNGYTFGSGTRLTVV.

The chain combines TRBV6-5 with TRBJ2-7, with TRBD1 identical over 7 bases. The CDR3 consists of 14 residues. V trimming: 2 bases; J trimming: 5 bases; junction bases outside the gene matches: 6. CDR1 MNHEY and CDR2 SVGAGI come from the germline V gene. The CDR3 reads CASSYAQGLDEQYF. CDR3 sequence (DNA): TGTGCCAGCAGTTACGCACAGGGGTTGGACGAGCAGTACTTC.

This sequence joins TRBV9 and TRBJ1-4; 10 bases match TRBD1. Germline CDR1 SGDLS, CDR2 YYNGEE. Losses at the gene ends were 3 bases for V and 8 bases for J; bases not matched to a gene: 4. The CDR3 is 14 residues long. In nucleotides, the CDR3 is TGTGCCAGCAGCGGGACAGGGGGAGAAGAAAAACTGTTTTTT. It is translated as CASSGTGGEEKLFF.

This chain joins TRBV13 and TRBJ2-7, with a weak D call TRBD1 (6 bases). Germline loops: CDR1 PRHDT, CDR2 FYEKMQ (reference sequence). This CDR3 is 16 amino acids long. V was pared by 3 bases and J by 4 bases, with 19 bases between. The CDR3 DNA is TGTGCCAGCAGCTTCTCACAGGGCACGTTAAGGTACGAGCAGTACTTC. Translated, it gives CASSFSQGTLRYEQYF.

The CDR3 reads CASSPGTFTGELFF. CDR3 coding DNA: TGTGCCAGCAGCCCCGGGACTTTCACCGGGGAGCTGTTTTTT. The chain recombines TRBV7-8 with TRBJ2-2, with a weak D call TRBD2 (6 bases). The CDR3 covers 14 residues. Germline V gene lookup returns CDR1 SGHVS and CDR2 FQNEAQ. The V gene lost 5 bases and the J gene lost 4 bases, with 11 bases spanning the gap.

The CDR3 region is CASSSWTSGGAGETQYF. CDR3 sequence (DNA): TGTGCCAGCAGTTCCTGGACTAGCGGGGGGGCCGGGGAGACCCAGTACTTC. The chain is built from TRBV27 and TRBJ2-5, with 15 bases matching TRBD2. Looked up from germline, CDR1 is MNHEY and CDR2 is SMNVEV (reference sequence). The CDR3 loop spans 17 amino acids. The V segment lost 4 bases and the J segment 5 bases; nucleotides outside the gene matches: 8.